The clone carrying this T cell receptor (beta chain) was seen just once. The sample originates from a study of control samples from healthy donors and cancer patients. The CDR3 extends over 15 amino acids. Germline V CDR1 and CDR2: LNHNV, YYDKDF (reference sequence). Trimming cost V 1 base and J 4 bases, with 13 bases left between them. Clones were sequenced by immunoSEQ multiplex PCR, and TCRdb holds only the in-frame ones, with some missing. Found here are 130,000 or so clones, 80% to 95% of them singletons; the top ten hold around 6%. Source material: blood. This chain joins TRBV15 and TRBJ1-1; D gene uncertain. This TCR derives from a man between 18 and 29 years old in good health. The CDR3 is CATSRVGMGFTEAFF. The CDR3 bases are TGTGCCACCAGCAGAGTTGGGATGGGGTTCACTGAAGCTTTCTTT. Variable domain in full (rest from reference TRBV15 and TRBJ1-1): DAMVIQNPRYQVTQFGKPVTLSCSQTLNHNVMYWYQQKSSQAPKLLFHYYDKDFNNEADTPDNFQSRRPNTSFCFLDIRSPGLGDTAMYLCATSRVGMGFTEAFFGQGTRLTVV.